Below, 4 T cell receptor beta chains from the same sample are listed, as sequenced in a study of T cells in narcolepsy. TCRdb's table, derived via immunoSEQ multiplex PCR, lists solely in-frame clones and lacks some. The sample carries approximately 38,000 clones, 75% to 90% recorded once. The material sequenced was CD45RA- memory CD4+ T cells from PBMCs. These receptor sequences come from a human donor with narcolepsy.

V gene TRBV4-1 combines with J gene TRBJ2-5; no firm D call. Matching the DNA end better, TRBJ2-7 makes the J call doubtful. Germline V gene sequence: CDR1 MGHRA, CDR2 YSYEKL. CDR3 length equals 14 residues. In DNA, the CDR3 is TGCGCCAGCAGCCAAGATTTTTTTAACTACGAGCAGTACTTC. Translated, it gives CASSQDFFNYEQYF.

CDR3 loop: CASTEGAGGANVLTF. CDR3 DNA: TGTGCCAGCACCGAAGGGGCAGGTGGGGCCAACGTCCTGACTTTC. The genes are TRBV6-1 and TRBJ2-6; TRBD1 is a possible D gene (5 bases). Germline V lookup: CDR1 MNHNS, CDR2 SASEGT. V lost 7 bases to trimming and J lost 3 bases, with 13 bases between them. The CDR3 is 15 amino acids.

J is TRBJ1-2 and V is TRBV5-1, with D possibly matching TRBD1 (5 bases). The CDR3 consists of 14 residues. Trimming took 4 bases from V and 4 from J, leaving 14 bases between them. CDR1 and CDR2 from the germline V gene are SGHRS and YFSETQ. CDR3 nucleotide sequence: TGCGCCAGCAGCCACCGGACGGGGGGCTATGGCTACACCTTC. Amino acids: CASSHRTGGYGYTF.

V is TRBV5-4 and J is TRBJ2-2; D is possibly TRBD1 (6 bases). Germline lookup yields CDR1 SGHNT and CDR2 YYREEE (reference sequence). Trimming left V 0 bases short and J 1 base short, with 13 bases between. The CDR3 totals 17 residues. For the CDR3, the DNA is TGTGCCAGCAGCTTGGGGTCAGGGACAAGGAACACCGGGGAGCTGTTTTTT. This translates into CASSLGSGTRNTGELFF.